This TCR beta chain is drawn from a study of memory CD4+ T cells and cytomegalovirus serostatus. At the level of the study: Of the healthy Belgian adults, under 10 were CMV seropositive and about 24 seronegative.

Original processing methods: After removing out-of-frame reads, over 2 million distinct TCRbeta sequences remained. Only in-frame clones appear in the TCRdb table, and some are missing; sequencing was by immunoSEQ multiplex PCR. V and J calls and clone size are copied from that table; D and trimming were computed from the DNA. The data hold 80,000 or so clones, with around 78% observed a single time. The sort gate was single viable CD3+CD4+CD8-CD45RO+ cells for memory CD4+ T cells. There are 11 residues in the CDR3. Germline CDR1 is SGHNT and CDR2 is YENEEA. The V and J ends lost 8 bases and 12 bases respectively, with 16 bases between them.

V usage is TRBV11-3 and J usage is TRBJ1-1; maybe TRBD1 (5 bases). The sequencing input was memory CD4+ T cells from blood. The sequence derives from an adult in good health and CMV-seropositive. CDR3 DNA sequence: TGTGCCAGCGCCGCGGGGCCGTCGACTTTCTTT. Translating it yields CASAAGPSTFF.